These T cell receptor beta chains were read from a single sample in a study of T cells in localized non-small cell lung cancer. The method was immunoSEQ multiplex PCR; TCRdb's version includes in-frame clones alone and lacks a portion of them. The sample holds 30,000 to 35,000 clones; 90% to 95% are singletons and the top ten take roughly 7.7%. This specimen was peripheral blood, taken before any cancer treatment. The origin of the receptors is a female donor older than 55 with stage I lung adenocarcinoma. CDR3s include the opening cysteine and the closing phenylalanine or tryptophan. A D gene is named only where the DNA matches it firmly. Rows give clone size only sometimes, using once, few, many, or a class for an expanded clone.

j_call clone_size d_call v_call cdr3_aa cdr3_nt
TRBJ1-4 NA NA TRBV5-1 CASSPGQTSGEKLFF TGCGCCAGCAGCCCAGGACAGACATCGGGTGAAAAACTGTTTTTT
TRBJ2-1 NA NA TRBV5-1 CASSLVGPSGEEQFF TGCGCCAGCAGCTTGGTTGGGCCTTCGGGGGAGGAGCAGTTCTTC
TRBJ2-3 NA TRBD1 TRBV12-5 CASGQGQGRSTDTQYF TGTGCTAGTGGCCAGGGACAGGGAAGGAGCACAGATACGCAGTATTTT
TRBJ2-2 once NA TRBV21-1 CASSTPGGGRTGELFF TGTGCCAGCAGCACCCCCGGCGGGGGGAGGACCGGGGAGCTGTTTTTT
TRBJ2-5 NA NA TRBV28 CASTRGETQYF TGTGCCAGCACCCGCGGGGAGACCCAGTACTTC
TRBJ1-4 NA NA TRBV21-1 CASSKVEGGGRATNEKLFF TGTGCCAGCAGCAAAGTAGAAGGAGGGGGTAGGGCAACTAATGAAAAACTGTTTTTT
TRBJ1-4 once TRBD1 TRBV15 CATSRATGVGEKLFF TGTGCCACCAGCAGGGCTACAGGGGTAGGAGAAAAACTGTTTTTT
TRBJ1-5 NA NA TRBV27 CASSVGALGNQPQHF TGTGCCAGCAGTGTCGGCGCACTGGGAAATCAGCCCCAGCATTTT
TRBJ2-3 once NA TRBV4-2 CASSQDGTRRADTQYF TGTGCCAGCAGCCAAGATGGGACTCGAAGGGCAGATACGCAGTATTTT
TRBJ1-2 NA TRBD1 TRBV28 CASSSGQLYGYTF TGTGCCAGCAGCTCGGGACAGCTCTATGGCTACACCTTC
TRBJ2-5 NA NA TRBV5-1 CASSWIRVSETQYF TGCGCCAGCAGCTGGATCAGGGTGTCGGAGACCCAGTACTTC
TRBJ2-5 NA NA TRBV2 CASSVAGLQETQYF TGTGCCAGCAGCGTAGCCGGGTTGCAAGAGACCCAGTACTTC
TRBJ1-1 NA NA TRBV7-9 CASSPGSNTEAFF TGTGCCAGCAGCCCGGGTTCGAACACTGAAGCTTTCTTT
TRBJ2-1 NA TRBD2 TRBV7-2 CASTRGWDGRALYEQFF TGTGCCAGCACCAGAGGTTGGGACGGGAGGGCCCTCTATGAGCAGTTCTTC
TRBJ2-5 NA TRBD1 TRBV6-1 CASTTGTGGETQYF TGTGCCAGCACTACTGGGACAGGCGGAGAGACCCAGTACTTC
TRBJ2-3 NA NA TRBV11-2 CASSPSERDTQYF TGTGCCAGCAGCCCCTCAGAGAGGGATACGCAGTATTTT
TRBJ2-7 NA NA TRBV7-2 CASSLAWIGEGSYEQYF TGTGCCAGCAGCTTAGCGTGGATTGGAGAGGGCTCCTACGAGCAGTACTTC
TRBJ1-1 NA TRBD1 TRBV5-4 CASSLGTGWNTEAFF TGTGCCAGCAGCTTGGGGACAGGGTGGAACACTGAAGCTTTCTTT
TRBJ2-2 NA NA TRBV7-7 CASSGTPGTHRGAVF TGTGCCAGCAGTGGGACCCCGGGGACACACCGGGGAGCTGTTTTT
TRBJ1-5 once NA TRBV9 CASSVVGGRGNQPQHF TGTGCCAGCAGCGTAGTAGGGGGGCGAGGCAATCAGCCCCAGCATTTT
TRBJ2-5 NA NA TRBV7-3 CASSLGIAEGETQYF TGTGCCAGCAGCTTAGGAATAGCGGAGGGAGAGACCCAGTACTTC
TRBJ2-1 NA NA TRBV2 CASKAPERGGEQFF TGTGCCAGCAAAGCCCCCGAGAGGGGCGGTGAGCAGTTCTTC
TRBJ1-2 once NA TRBV18 CASSPGGNVYGYTF TGTGCCAGCTCACCAGGAGGGAATGTTTATGGCTACACCTTC
TRBJ2-1 NA TRBD1 TRBV5-8 CASSWMTGSKPNEQFF TGTGCCAGCAGCTGGATGACAGGGTCAAAACCCAATGAGCAGTTCTTC
TRBJ1-1 NA NA TRBV19 CASSSRPLGTEAFF TGTGCCAGTAGTTCCCGACCGCTGGGGACTGAAGCTTTCTTT
TRBJ2-7 NA NA TRBV7-8 CASSSPPGSGFAYEQYF TGTGCCAGCAGCTCCCCCCCGGGTAGCGGCTTTGCCTACGAGCAGTACTTC